These 32 T cell receptor beta chains share one sample of origin, sequenced in a study of control samples from healthy donors and cancer patients. Clones were read by immunoSEQ multiplex PCR, and TCRdb kept only the in-frame ones, dropping some. The data show some 120,000 clones, with 87% seen just once and around 9% held by the top ten. Specimen: blood. The receptors here all came from a man between 35 and 55 years old in good health.

The rearrangement joins TRBV6-6 to TRBJ2-1, with D unclear. V lost 10 bases, J lost 5 bases, and 12 bases lay in between. The CDR3 is made up of 12 amino acids. Germline CDR1 is MNHNY and CDR2 is SVGAGI (reference sequence). CDR3 sequence reads: CAIGVWNNEQFF. CDR3 nucleotides: TGTGCCATTGGGGTATGGAACAATGAGCAGTTCTTC.

The genes are TRBV12-3 or TRBV12-4 and TRBJ1-1; perhaps TRBD1 as D (6 bases). The germline V and J ends were trimmed by 5 bases and 4 bases, with 11 bases remaining between them. The CDR3 loop spans 13 amino acids. In nucleotides, the CDR3 is TGTGCCAGCAGTCAAACGACAGGCACTGAAGCTTTCTTT. It yields the protein CASSQTTGTEAFF.

The gene calls are TRBV7-9 and TRBJ2-7; D is unclear. Looked up from germline, CDR1 is SEHNR and CDR2 is FQNEAQ (reference sequence). The length of the CDR3 is 12 residues. V was trimmed by 6 bases and J by 3 bases, leaving 9 bases between them. CDR3 in amino acids: CASSPYGYEQYF. The CDR3 region has the DNA TGTGCCAGCAGTCCCTACGGCTACGAGCAGTACTTC.

The gene calls are TRBV7-9 and TRBJ1-5, with TRBD1 as a possible D gene (6 bases). The CDR3 extends over 15 amino acids. Trimming cost V 1 base and J 0 bases, with 7 bases left between them. Germline CDR1 reads SEHNR; CDR2 reads FQNEAQ (reference sequence). This chain's CDR3 is CASSLGTVSNQPQHF. The CDR3 DNA follows: TGTGCCAGCAGCTTAGGGACAGTTAGCAATCAGCCCCAGCATTTT. Filled out from reference TRBV7-9 and TRBJ1-5, the complete variable domain reads DTGVSQNPRHKITKRGQNVTFRCDPISEHNRLYWYRQTLGQGPEFLTYFQNEAQLEKSRLLSDRFSAERPKGSFSTLEIQRTEQGDSAMYLCASSLGTVSNQPQHFGDGTRLSIL.

This chain connects TRBV7-9 to TRBJ1-1, with a weak D call TRBD1 (6 bases). CDR1 SEHNR and CDR2 FQNEAQ come from the germline V gene (reference sequence). Trimming pared 2 bases from V and 3 bases from J, leaving 13 bases between. The CDR3 contains 15 residues. CDR3 amino acids: CASSLMGQLDTEAFF. In DNA, the CDR3 is TGTGCCAGCAGCTTAATGGGACAACTTGACACTGAAGCTTTCTTT. Complete variable domain (other parts from reference TRBV7-9 and TRBJ1-1): DTGVSQNPRHKITKRGQNVTFRCDPISEHNRLYWYRQTLGQGPEFLTYFQNEAQLEKSRLLSDRFSAERPKGSFSTLEIQRTEQGDSAMYLCASSLMGQLDTEAFFGQGTRLTVV.

This chain connects TRBV5-1 to TRBJ2-5; D ambiguous. The germline gives CDR1 SGHRS, CDR2 YFSETQ. The CDR3 extends over 14 amino acids. Between the trimmed V and J ends, which lost 4 bases and 1 base, there was a span of 11 bases. CDR3 amino acids: CASSLRQLQETQYF. The CDR3 DNA reads TGCGCCAGCAGCCTGAGGCAACTCCAAGAGACCCAGTACTTC.

V is TRBV5-1 and J is TRBJ2-3, with a weak D call TRBD1 (5 bases). V was trimmed by 0 bases and J by 2 bases, leaving 10 bases between them. Germline values: CDR1 SGHRS, CDR2 YFSETQ. The CDR3 is 15 residues long. The CDR3 sequence is CASSLADSSTDTQYF. CDR3 DNA sequence: TGCGCCAGCAGCTTGGCAGACAGCTCCACAGATACGCAGTATTTT.

The chain has TRBV3-1 (or the pseudogene TRBV3-2) and TRBJ2-3, with D possibly being TRBD2 (6 bases). The V gene's germline CDR1 is LGHDT and CDR2 YNNKEL (reference sequence). The CDR3 loop spans 15 amino acids. Trimming removed 3 bases from V and 0 bases from J, with 10 bases in between. The CDR3 DNA is TGTGCCAGCAGCCATGGGGGGAGGAGCACAGATACGCAGTATTTT. Protein sequence: CASSHGGRSTDTQYF.

This clone came up once. V usage is TRBV7-9 and J usage is TRBJ1-5; unclear D gene. CDR3 size: 13 residues. Germline assignment: CDR1 SEHNR and CDR2 FQNEAQ (reference sequence). Trimming pared 1 base from V and 4 bases from J, leaving 5 bases between. CDR3 in amino acids: CASSLGRNQPQHF. The CDR3 region has the DNA TGTGCCAGCAGCTTAGGCAGGAATCAGCCCCAGCATTTT.

The chain carries TRBV11-3 and TRBJ2-3, with 9 bases matching TRBD2. Germline V gene sequence: CDR1 SGHNT, CDR2 YENEEA. V trimming: 7 bases; J trimming: 3 bases; junction bases outside the gene matches: 5. The CDR3 extends over 14 amino acids. This CDR3 reads CASKSSGSTDTQYF. Here the CDR3 DNA reads TGTGCCAGCAAGAGTAGCGGGAGTACAGATACGCAGTATTTT.

Comments on this clone: The sample has other DNA sequences that encode this CDR3 too. The chain has TRBV5-6 and TRBJ1-4; D uncertain. The CDR3 extends over 15 amino acids. V lost 3 bases and J lost 0, with 9 bases in between. Germline CDR1 is SGHDT and CDR2 is YYEEEE. The CDR3 DNA reads TGTGCCAGCAGCTCGAACGGTGCAACTAATGAAAAACTGTTTTTT. It translates to CASSSNGATNEKLFF.

The rearrangement uses TRBV5-4 and TRBJ1-2, with a weak D call TRBD1 (5 bases). Germline loops: CDR1 SGHNT, CDR2 YYREEE (reference sequence). V was cut by 0 bases and J by 3 bases, with 15 bases left in between. This CDR3 is built from 16 residues. This CDR3 is CASSLVVGPEDYGYTF. The CDR3 region has the DNA TGTGCCAGCAGCTTGGTCGTGGGGCCTGAAGACTATGGCTACACCTTC.

This chain links TRBV9 with TRBJ2-7, with D possibly TRBD1 on 5 matching bases. This CDR3 spans 14 amino acids. Germline values: CDR1 SGDLS, CDR2 YYNGEE. Trimming took 0 bases from V and 4 from J, leaving 11 bases between them. CDR3 sequence reads: CASSVEGLPYEQYF. CDR3 nucleotides: TGTGCCAGCAGCGTAGAGGGGCTCCCTTACGAGCAGTACTTC.

V is TRBV11-2 and J is TRBJ1-4, with D possibly matching TRBD1 (6 bases). The ends were cut back, 3 bases at V and 4 bases at J, with 12 bases in the middle. The CDR3 runs to 15 residues. Germline V lookup: CDR1 SGHAT, CDR2 FQNNGV. The CDR3 DNA is TGTGCCAGCAGCTTGTACAGGGCACATAATGAAAAACTGTTTTTT. This translates into CASSLYRAHNEKLFF.

The rearrangement uses TRBV14 and TRBJ1-4; 8 bases are a match to TRBD1. This CDR3 is built from 15 residues. With V trimmed by 3 bases and J by 4 bases, 4 bases remained unmatched. Germline CDR1 reads SGHDN; CDR2 reads FVKESK. The CDR3 bases are TGTGCCAGCAGCCAGAAGGACAGGGATAATGAAAAACTGTTTTTT. Residues: CASSQKDRDNEKLFF.

The CDR3 here is CSVADTSYEQYF. As DNA, the CDR3 is TGCAGCGTTGCTGACACTTCCTACGAGCAGTACTTC. The V call is TRBV29-1, the J call TRBJ2-7; no clear D. With 4 bases removed from V and 1 base from J, the gap between germline ends came to 8 bases. Per the germline V gene, CDR1 is SQVTM and CDR2 is ANQGSEA. The CDR3 has 12 residues.

This chain connects TRBV5-6 to TRBJ1-2; 8 bases align to TRBD1. Trimming cost V 6 bases and J 4 bases; bases outside gene matches: 11. CDR3 length: 15 amino acids. Germline V gives CDR1 SGHDT, CDR2 YYEEEE. The CDR3 nucleotides read TGTGCCAGCACCAGCCATGGACAGGGAATCTATGGCTACACCTTC. Translation: CASTSHGQGIYGYTF.

The genes are TRBV12-3 or TRBV12-4 and TRBJ2-2, with D maybe TRBD2 (5 bases). V was shortened by 5 bases and J by 5 bases, with 9 bases between the two germline ends. This CDR3 is 13 amino acids long. CDR3 nucleotides: TGTGCCAGCAGTCATGGCGGGACCGGGGAGCTGTTTTTT. It codes for CASSHGGTGELFF.

The V call is TRBV18, the J call TRBJ1-5; 8 bases match TRBD1. Germline lookup yields CDR1 KGHSH and CDR2 LQKENI. Trimming cost V 3 bases and J 9 bases; bases outside gene matches: 7. CDR3 length: 14 residues. This CDR3 reads CASSPTTGVVPQHF. The DNA for the CDR3 is TGTGCCAGCTCACCGACGACAGGGGTTGTGCCCCAGCATTTT.

The gene calls are TRBV19 and TRBJ1-5, with a weak D call TRBD1 (5 bases). Germline CDR1 and CDR2: LNHDA and SQIVND (reference sequence). The CDR3 totals 15 residues. Trimming left V 5 bases short and J 0 bases short, with 11 bases between. The CDR3 spells CASSSGTDSNQPQHF. The CDR3 DNA is TGTGCCAGTAGTTCCGGGACGGATAGCAATCAGCCCCAGCATTTT.

The CDR3 DNA follows: TGCGCCAGCAGCCAGCTGAAGGGCCGCGGTCAGCCCCAGCATTTT. Its protein is CASSQLKGRGQPQHF. J is TRBJ1-5 and V is TRBV4-1, with D uncertain. V was trimmed by 3 bases and J by 6 bases, leaving 15 bases between them. Per the germline V gene, CDR1 is MGHRA and CDR2 is YSYEKL. The CDR3 contains 15 residues.

The chain couples TRBV6-6 to TRBJ1-2; D remains unclear. Germline CDR1 is MNHNY and CDR2 is SVGAGI (reference sequence). Trimming stripped 2 bases from V and 0 bases from J, with 13 bases between. This CDR3 has 16 amino acids. CDR3 DNA: TGTGCCAGCAGTTACCCCTCGAAGGAAGCTAACTATGGCTACACCTTC. Translated: CASSYPSKEANYGYTF.

This rearrangement joins TRBV18 to TRBJ1-2; tentative D call: TRBD1 (5 bases). The CDR3 length is 15 residues. Between the trimmed V and J ends, which lost 1 base and 0 bases, there was a span of 9 bases. Germline-derived CDR1 and CDR2 are KGHSH and LQKENI. Here the CDR3 reads CASSPRDEANYGYTF. The CDR3, as DNA: TGTGCCAGCTCACCACGGGACGAGGCTAACTATGGCTACACCTTC.

In this sample, this clone turned up a few times. The rearrangement joins TRBV27 to TRBJ2-3, with 11 bases lining up with TRBD1. With V trimmed by 5 bases and J by 3 bases, 10 bases remained unmatched. The CDR3 sequence is 17 residues long. CDR1 and CDR2 (germline): MNHEY, SMNVEV (reference sequence). This CDR3 reads CASSRTGGNLGTDTQYF. The CDR3 DNA reads TGTGCCAGCAGTCGGACAGGGGGCAATCTGGGTACAGATACGCAGTATTTT.

V usage is TRBV7-8 and J usage is TRBJ1-5; no clear D gene. Germline values: CDR1 SGHVS, CDR2 FQNEAQ. The CDR3 spans 15 residues. Trimming removed 5 bases from V and 3 bases from J, with 14 bases in between. The CDR3 sequence is CASSSMGFDNQPQHF. CDR3 sequence (DNA): TGTGCCAGCAGCAGTATGGGGTTCGACAATCAGCCCCAGCATTTT.

V usage is TRBV9 and J usage is TRBJ2-5, with D possibly TRBD2 on 6 matching bases. The CDR3 covers 13 residues. CDR1 and CDR2 (germline): SGDLS, YYNGEE. Trimming cost V 4 bases and J 5 bases, with 12 bases left between them. The CDR3 sequence is CASSKGLRETQYF. The CDR3 DNA reads as TGTGCCAGCAGCAAGGGACTGAGGGAGACCCAGTACTTC.

The genes are TRBV7-9 and TRBJ2-1; 9 bases fit TRBD2. J was trimmed by 3 bases and V by 4 bases; bases with no gene match: 4. In germline, CDR1 is SEHNR, CDR2 FQNEAQ (reference sequence). CDR3 size: 15 residues. The CDR3 DNA sequence: TGTGCCAGCAGCTCGGCGGGGGGGAACTACAATGAGCAGTTCTTC. This encodes CASSSAGGNYNEQFF.

V usage is TRBV18 and J usage is TRBJ2-3; no definite D call. This CDR3 is built from 15 residues. Germline assignment: CDR1 KGHSH and CDR2 LQKENI. Trimming stripped 1 base from V and 2 bases from J, with 10 bases between. DNA of the CDR3: TGTGCCAGCTCACCACGGGCTCGGAACACAGATACGCAGTATTTT. Translation gives CASSPRARNTDTQYF.

The chain links TRBV4-1 to TRBJ2-7; D might be TRBD1 (6 bases). This CDR3 has 13 amino acids. The germline CDR1 and CDR2 sequences are MGHRA and YSYEKL. Between the trimmed V and J ends, which lost 0 bases and 6 bases, there was a span of 9 bases. The CDR3 DNA sequence: TGCGCCAGCAGCCAAGATACAGGGAGCGAGCAGTACTTC. Translated, it gives CASSQDTGSEQYF.

This clone was seen only once. The rearrangement links TRBV27 to TRBJ1-2; 9 bases fit TRBD1. The CDR3 contains 14 residues. Germline V gene data show CDR1 as MNHEY and CDR2 as SMNVEV (reference sequence). V was clipped by 6 bases and J by 2 bases; unmatched bases: 4. The CDR3, as DNA: TGTGCCAGCAGGCAGACAGGGGGAAACTATGGCTACACCTTC. Its protein is CASRQTGGNYGYTF.

The genes are TRBV12-3 or TRBV12-4 and TRBJ1-1; D uncertain. The germline V and J ends were trimmed by 3 bases and 3 bases, with 8 bases remaining between them. This CDR3 is built from 13 residues. This CDR3 is CASSLTAYTEAFF. CDR3 bases: TGTGCCAGCAGTTTGACTGCCTACACTGAAGCTTTCTTT.

This clone has only one observation. The V call is TRBV9, the J call TRBJ2-7; D possibly matches TRBD1 or TRBD2 (6 bases each). Germline CDR1 SGDLS, CDR2 YYNGEE. The CDR3 has 14 amino acids. Trimming pared 4 bases from V and 3 bases from J, leaving 14 bases between. CDR3 nucleotide sequence: TGTGCCAGCAGCCCCAGGGGACTGTTCTACGAGCAGTACTTC. This translates into CASSPRGLFYEQYF.